The 30 T cell receptor beta chains given below trace back to one sample, sequenced in a study of graft-versus-host responses after intestinal transplantation. These TCRs' antigens remain unknown. Profiling relied on immunoSEQ multiplex PCR, and the TCRdb table lists in-frame clones only, not all of them. Among 84,000 or so clones, about nine tenths were seen once, and the ten largest hold roughly 0.3%. Here the sequenced sample was unstimulated CD4+ T cells sorted from spleen or lymph node cells, taken before intestinal transplant. The receptors derive from a human donor who received an intestinal transplant.

This chain joins TRBV28 and TRBJ1-2, with D unresolved. The CDR3 sequence is 16 residues long. V was shortened by 6 bases and J by 1 base, with 18 bases between the two germline ends. Germline V gene lookup returns CDR1 MDHEN and CDR2 SYDVKM. The CDR3 sequence: CASSRGEGTINYGYTF. The CDR3 DNA reads TGTGCCAGCAGCCGCGGGGAGGGTACTATTAACTATGGCTACACCTTC.

The chain joins TRBV7-9 to TRBJ2-7; no reliable D call. The CDR3 extends over 11 amino acids. V was pared by 4 bases and J by 7 bases, with 8 bases between. CDR1 and CDR2 from the germline V gene are SEHNR and FQNEAQ (reference sequence). CDR3 in amino acids: CASSSTWEQYF. For the CDR3, the DNA is TGTGCCAGCAGCTCCACCTGGGAGCAGTACTTC.

V and J are TRBV12-5 and TRBJ1-1, with D perhaps TRBD1 (6 bases). The CDR3 contains 15 residues. V was cut by 5 bases and J by 1 base, with 14 bases left in between. Germline-derived CDR1 and CDR2 are LGHNT and FRNRAP. The CDR3 coding sequence is TGTGCTAGTGGTAAGCTAGGGACACGGAACACTGAAGCTTTCTTT. Its translation: CASGKLGTRNTEAFF. Full variable domain (rest looked up from reference TRBV12-5 and TRBJ1-1): DARVTQTPRHKVTEMGQEVTMRCQPILGHNTVFWYRQTMMQGLELLAYFRNRAPLDDSGMPKDRFSAEMPDATLATLKIQPSEPRDSAVYFCASGKLGTRNTEAFFGQGTRLTVV.

The genes are TRBV6-1 and TRBJ1-2; D gene unclear. Trimming shortened V by 3 bases and J by 0 bases, and 11 bases separated the two germline ends. CDR3 length: 15 residues. Germline CDR1 MNHNS, CDR2 SASEGT. The chain's CDR3 is CASSDPTVANYGYTF. The CDR3 bases are TGTGCCAGCAGTGACCCGACGGTTGCTAACTATGGCTACACCTTC.

This clone was recorded once. The gene calls are TRBV10-3 and TRBJ1-1; no reliable D call. The CDR3 has 13 amino acids. The germline gives CDR1 ENHRY, CDR2 SYGVKD. Between the trimmed V and J ends, which lost 3 bases and 1 base, there was a span of 6 bases. The CDR3 sequence: CAISEKQNTEAFF. The DNA of the CDR3 is TGTGCCATCAGTGAAAAACAGAACACTGAAGCTTTCTTT.

V is TRBV6-1 and J is TRBJ2-3; TRBD2 aligns across 7 bases. The CDR3 contains 15 residues. Trimming removed 6 bases from V and 0 bases from J; junction bases left unmatched: 6. From germline, CDR1 is MNHNS and CDR2 SASEGT. The CDR3 nucleotides are TGTGCCAGCAGCTCCGGGACTACCAGCACAGATACGCAGTATTTT. Translation gives CASSSGTTSTDTQYF.

The CDR3 coding sequence is TGCAGCGTCCGAGGGCTGGCTGAGCAGTTCTTC. Translation: CSVRGLAEQFF. The chain recombines TRBV29-1 with TRBJ2-1; tentative D call: TRBD2 (5 bases). The V end was cut by 6 bases, the J end by 9 bases, with 12 bases between. This CDR3 is 11 amino acids long. Germline values: CDR1 SQVTM, CDR2 ANQGSEA.

The chain recombines TRBV27 with TRBJ2-7; 9 bases are shared with TRBD1. The CDR3 length is 17 residues. CDR1 is MNHEY, CDR2 SMNVEV, per germline (reference sequence). J lost 1 base, V lost 0 bases, and 7 bases had no gene match. The CDR3 sequence: CASSLSGDRAPSYEQYF. In DNA, the CDR3 is TGTGCCAGCAGTTTATCGGGGGACAGGGCGCCTTCCTACGAGCAGTACTTC.

Points on this clone: One end of the junction varies from germline; a read error may be responsible. The chain carries TRBV18 and TRBJ2-7; 8 bases line up with TRBD2. CDR3 size: 14 residues. Germline V gene lookup returns CDR1 KGHSH and CDR2 LQKENI. CDR3 residues: CAGSPLAEAYEQYF. The CDR3, as DNA: TGTGCCGGCTCACCACTAGCGGAAGCCTACGAGCAGTACTTC.

To note about this clone: This sample includes further DNA sequences coding for the same CDR3. The chain uses TRBV4-2 and TRBJ1-4; D unclear. Trimming stripped 5 bases from V and 1 base from J, with 20 bases between. The CDR3 consists of 18 residues. Germline CDR1 is LGHNA and CDR2 is YNFKEQ. CDR3 loop: CASSSSAAPLGTNEKLFF. The CDR3 bases are TGTGCCAGCAGCTCCTCAGCTGCCCCGCTGGGAACTAATGAAAAACTGTTTTTT.

The chain combines TRBV27 with TRBJ2-3, with D unclear. The CDR3 contains 17 residues. Germline V gene lookup returns CDR1 MNHEY and CDR2 SMNVEV (reference sequence). V lost 2 bases to trimming and J lost 2 bases, with 17 bases between them. CDR3 nucleotide sequence: TGTGCCAGCAGTTTAGCCCCCCGACACTTCGTCACAGATACGCAGTATTTT. Translating it yields CASSLAPRHFVTDTQYF.

This sequence joins TRBV27 and TRBJ2-1; D not resolved. The CDR3 runs 14 residues. Germline assignment: CDR1 MNHEY and CDR2 SMNVEV (reference sequence). V was cut by 3 bases and J by 3 bases, with 9 bases left in between. CDR3 loop: CASSFKLGYNEQFF. The CDR3 coding sequence is TGTGCCAGCAGTTTCAAACTCGGCTACAATGAGCAGTTCTTC.

The V gene is TRBV30, the J gene TRBJ2-5; the D gene is possibly TRBD1 (5 bases). The CDR3 totals 12 residues. The V gene's germline CDR1 is GTSNPN and CDR2 SVGIG (reference sequence). Trimming took 3 bases from V and 7 from J, leaving 12 bases between them. The DNA of the CDR3 is TGTGCCTGGAGGCAGGGCTCTCGGACCCAGTACTTC. It yields the protein CAWRQGSRTQYF.

The chain joins TRBV10-2 to TRBJ2-2; D might be TRBD1 (6 bases). The length of the CDR3 is 15 residues. Trimming removed 6 bases from V and 4 bases from J, with 15 bases in between. Germline V lookup: CDR1 WSHSY, CDR2 SAAADI. The CDR3 DNA sequence: TGCGCCAGCAGGGACAGTAATACTCGCACCGGGGAGCTGTTTTTT. Amino acids: CASRDSNTRTGELFF.

The gene calls are TRBV28 and TRBJ2-7; 7 bases agree with TRBD1. With V trimmed by 5 bases and J by 7 bases, 20 bases remained unmatched. This CDR3 is 17 amino acids long. The germline gives CDR1 MDHEN, CDR2 SYDVKM. CDR3 sequence: CASSRPLPGQALGEQYF. The CDR3, as DNA: TGTGCCAGCAGTCGTCCTCTCCCCGGACAGGCCCTCGGGGAGCAGTACTTC.

The chain recombines TRBV18 with TRBJ1-2; TRBD1 matches at 7 bases. CDR3 length: 12 residues. V lost 5 bases to trimming and J lost 6 bases; unmatched junction nucleotides: 3. Germline-derived CDR1 and CDR2 are KGHSH and LQKENI. CDR3 nucleotides: TGTGCCAGCTCATGGGACAGAGATGGCTACACCTTC. Encoded protein: CASSWDRDGYTF.

The chain is built from TRBV10-3 and TRBJ1-5; possibly TRBD1 for D (5 bases). The CDR3 loop spans 15 amino acids. Germline CDR1 ENHRY, CDR2 SYGVKD. V was cut by 5 bases and J by 2 bases, with 13 bases left in between. In DNA form, the CDR3 reads TGTGCCATCAGTACGGGGCTAGAGGGCAATCAGCCCCAGCATTTT. This translates into CAISTGLEGNQPQHF.

The chain is built from TRBV28 and TRBJ2-1; TRBD2 aligns across 8 bases. V dropped 6 bases and J dropped 0; count of bases not matched to a gene: 4. This CDR3 is built from 15 residues. Germline V lookup: CDR1 MDHEN, CDR2 SYDVKM. The CDR3 bases are TGTGCCAGCAGAACTAGCGGACGCTCCTACAATGAGCAGTTCTTC. Translation gives CASRTSGRSYNEQFF.

The J gene is TRBJ2-7, the V gene TRBV5-1; D possibly corresponds to TRBD1 (5 bases). CDR3 length: 15 amino acids. V shed 0 bases and J shed 2 bases, with 12 bases lying between them. The germline V gene has CDR1 SGHRS and CDR2 YFSETQ. Here the CDR3 DNA reads TGCGCCAGCAGCTTGGTCGGAGACAGTCCCTACGAGCAGTACTTC. It specifies CASSLVGDSPYEQYF. The complete variable domain, with remaining parts taken from reference TRBV5-1 and TRBJ2-7, reads KAGVTQTPRYLIKTRGQQVTLSCSPISGHRSVSWYQQTPGQGLQFLFEYFSETQRNKGNFPGRFSGRQFSNSRSEMNVSTLELGDSALYLCASSLVGDSPYEQYFGPGTRLTVT.

The chain recombines TRBV11-2 with TRBJ2-7; TRBD1 matches 11 bases. The V gene end was trimmed by 3 bases and the J gene end by 4 bases; junction bases not matched to a gene: 5. The CDR3 loop spans 15 amino acids. Germline V CDR1 and CDR2: SGHAT, FQNNGV. For the CDR3, the DNA is TGTGCCAGCAGCTTCCTCGGGACAGGGGGATACGAGCAGTACTTC. Translated: CASSFLGTGGYEQYF.

This chain links TRBV14 with TRBJ1-1; no firm D call. Germline CDR1 SGHDN, CDR2 FVKESK. The V and J ends lost 0 bases and 4 bases respectively, with 9 bases between them. The CDR3 spans 14 residues. The DNA of the CDR3 is TGTGCCAGCAGCCAAGATTCGAGGCGCACTGAAGCTTTCTTT. Translation gives CASSQDSRRTEAFF.

The CDR3 region has the DNA TGCAGCGTTGCCCGGCGGGAGGGAATAAATACGCAGTATTTT. Protein: CSVARREGINTQYF. V is TRBV29-1 and J is TRBJ2-3; 9 bases fit TRBD2. Germline V gives CDR1 SQVTM, CDR2 ANQGSEA. Trimming removed 4 bases from V and 7 bases from J; junction bases left unmatched: 9. This CDR3 is 14 amino acids long.

The gene calls are TRBV6-5 and TRBJ1-4; a weak D match, TRBD1 (6 bases). The CDR3 consists of 14 residues. V was trimmed by 3 bases and J by 5 bases, leaving 10 bases between them. Germline lookup yields CDR1 MNHEY and CDR2 SVGAGI. CDR3 sequence reads: CASSYWQGNEKLFF. The CDR3 nucleotides read TGTGCCAGCAGTTATTGGCAGGGGAATGAAAAACTGTTTTTT.

The chain recombines TRBV5-1 with TRBJ2-7, with D tentatively TRBD1 or TRBD2 (5 bases each). V was cut by 0 bases and J by 5 bases, with 18 bases left in between. The CDR3 length is 16 residues. Germline assignment: CDR1 SGHRS and CDR2 YFSETQ. CDR3 residues: CASSLVGATWENEQYF. CDR3 nucleotide sequence: TGCGCCAGCAGCTTGGTAGGGGCCACCTGGGAGAACGAGCAGTACTTC.

The chain employs TRBV30 and TRBJ2-1; 8 positions match TRBD2. Germline CDR1 is GTSNPN and CDR2 is SVGIG (reference sequence). The CDR3 contains 16 residues. V shed 4 bases and J 0 bases; nucleotides not matched to a gene: 8. The chain's CDR3 is CAWTRTSLSSYNEQFF. Written as DNA, the CDR3 is TGTGCCTGGACGAGGACTAGCTTGAGCTCCTACAATGAGCAGTTCTTC.

The chain is built from TRBV11-3 and TRBJ2-1; D remains unclear. V gave up 0 bases and J gave up 2 bases, with 8 bases separating them. Germline V gene sequence: CDR1 SGHNT, CDR2 YENEEA. This CDR3 comprises 15 residues. CDR3 bases: TGTGCCAGCAGCTTAGATAGCCTAGCCTACAATGAGCAGTTCTTC. This sequence encodes CASSLDSLAYNEQFF.

The V gene is TRBV6-1, the J gene TRBJ2-7; no definite D call. Trimming left V 2 bases short and J 6 bases short, with 8 bases between. Germline CDR1 reads MNHNS; CDR2 reads SASEGT. The CDR3 contains 12 residues. The CDR3 region is CASSEQLFEQYF. The CDR3 nucleotides are TGTGCCAGCAGTGAACAATTGTTCGAGCAGTACTTC.

The CDR3 bases are TGCAGTGCTAGACTTTACAATGAGCAGTTCTTC. This sequence encodes CSARLYNEQFF. The V gene is TRBV20-1, the J gene TRBJ2-1; D uncertain. V lost 2 bases and J 4 bases, leaving 3 bases between the germline ends. The CDR3 totals 11 residues. Germline CDR1 is DFQATT and CDR2 is SNEGSKA (reference sequence).

CDR3 coding DNA: TGTGCCAGCAGCTTACCGGTGGGTCAAGATGGCTACACCTTC. It is translated as CASSLPVGQDGYTF. The chain combines TRBV11-2 with TRBJ1-2, with unresolved D. Trimming took off 2 bases at V and 6 bases at J, with 13 bases between the two ends. Germline CDR1 and CDR2: SGHAT and FQNNGV. CDR3 length: 14 amino acids.

The chain joins TRBV10-3 to TRBJ2-3, with D perhaps matching TRBD2 (6 bases). The V and J ends lost 0 bases and 5 bases respectively, with 15 bases between them. Germline V lookup: CDR1 ENHRY, CDR2 SYGVKD. The CDR3 consists of 16 residues. CDR3 sequence reads: CAISESKGLTKDTQYF. CDR3 bases: TGTGCCATCAGTGAGTCGAAGGGACTGACTAAAGATACGCAGTATTTT.